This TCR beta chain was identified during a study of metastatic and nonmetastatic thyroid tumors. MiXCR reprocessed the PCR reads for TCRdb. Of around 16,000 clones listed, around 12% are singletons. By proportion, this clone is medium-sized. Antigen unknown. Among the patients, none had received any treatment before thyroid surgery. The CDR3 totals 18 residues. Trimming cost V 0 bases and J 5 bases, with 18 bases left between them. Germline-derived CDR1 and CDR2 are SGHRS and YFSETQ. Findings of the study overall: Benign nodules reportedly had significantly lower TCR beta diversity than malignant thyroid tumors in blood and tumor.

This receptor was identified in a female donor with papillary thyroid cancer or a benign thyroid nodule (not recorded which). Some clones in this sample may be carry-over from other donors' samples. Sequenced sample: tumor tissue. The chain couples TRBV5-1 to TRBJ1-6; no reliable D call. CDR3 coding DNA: TGCGCCAGCAGCTTGGCAGGAGGGATCGAACAAGATAATTCACCCCTCCACTTT. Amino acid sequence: CASSLAGGIEQDNSPLHF.